Each of the 3 T cell receptor beta chains below was sequenced from the same sample in a study of shared clonotypes between healthy human individuals. Clones were sequenced by immunoSEQ multiplex PCR, and TCRdb holds only the in-frame ones, with some missing. This table holds around 340,000 clones, around 70% found once. Material: memory CD4+ T cells sorted from blood. Subset in this sample: CD45RA-negative fraction. These receptors all come from a man aged 25-40 years in good health.

The V and J genes are TRBV6-6 and TRBJ2-6; D gene uncertain. CDR3 size: 15 residues. Between the trimmed V and J ends, which lost 3 bases and 4 bases, there was a span of 10 bases. Germline values: CDR1 MNHNY, CDR2 SVGAGI (reference sequence). The CDR3 DNA reads as TGTGCCAGCAGTTATTCAGGCCCCGGGGCCAACGTCCTGACTTTC. It codes for CASSYSGPGANVLTF.

In DNA, the CDR3 is TGTGCCAGTAAGGGACGGGTGGGATCCTACGAGCAGTACTTC. It translates to CASKGRVGSYEQYF. V gene TRBV6-5 combines with J gene TRBJ2-7, with D possibly being TRBD1 or TRBD2 (5 bases each). The germline V gene encodes CDR1 MNHEY and CDR2 SVGAGI. CDR3 length: 14 amino acids. V was cut by 9 bases and J by 1 base, with 16 bases left in between.

This chain links TRBV5-1 with TRBJ2-6; 8 nucleotides match TRBD1. Unmatched junction bases numbered 10, after V lost 4 bases and J lost 10 bases. The germline CDR1 and CDR2 sequences are SGHRS and YFSETQ. This CDR3 spans 15 amino acids. In nucleotides, the CDR3 is TGCGCCAGCAGCCCGGGACAGGTTTTTCTTAACGTCCTGACTTTC. Protein: CASSPGQVFLNVLTF.